This TCR beta chain was identified in a study of blood T cell repertoires in COVID-19. Study-level information: Specimens from acute and convalescent COVID-19 originated in the United States, Italy and Spain. In each case, the material was cDNA or gDNA derived from T cells, B-cell-depleted T cells, or PBMCs.

This CDR3 region has 16 residues. Germline V gives CDR1 KGHDR, CDR2 SFDVKD. The germline V and J ends were trimmed by 1 base and 2 bases, with 8 bases remaining between them. In the source study's methods: Reference gene primer amplification gave estimated nucleated cell counts. TCRdb's table, derived via immunoSEQ multiplex PCR, lists solely in-frame clones and lacks some. V and J calls and clone size follow that table, whereas D and trimming were derived from the DNA. The sample lists 150,000 or so clones, approximately 84% occurring once. Material: peripheral blood. The TCR comes from a man aged 40-55 years who had recovered from COVID-19. The chain has TRBV24-1 and TRBJ2-6; D perhaps matches TRBD1 (6 bases). CDR3 protein: CATSDFAGAGANVLTF. CDR3 coding DNA: TGTGCCACCAGTGATTTCGCAGGGGCTGGGGCCAACGTCCTGACTTTC.